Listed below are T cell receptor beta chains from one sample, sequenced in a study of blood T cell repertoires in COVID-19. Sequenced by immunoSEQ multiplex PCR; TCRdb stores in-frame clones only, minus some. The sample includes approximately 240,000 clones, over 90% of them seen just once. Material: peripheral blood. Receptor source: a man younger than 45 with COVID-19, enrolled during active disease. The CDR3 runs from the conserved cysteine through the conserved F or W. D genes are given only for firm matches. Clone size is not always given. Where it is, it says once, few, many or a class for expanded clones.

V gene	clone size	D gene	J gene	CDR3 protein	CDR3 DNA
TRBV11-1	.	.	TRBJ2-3	CASSSEPDTPQYF	TGTGCCAGCAGCTCTGAACCAGATACGCCGCAGTATTTT
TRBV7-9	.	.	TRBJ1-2	CASSFFSGRDGYTF	TGTGCCAGCAGCTTCTTCTCAGGGAGGGATGGCTACACCTTC
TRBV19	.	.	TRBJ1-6	CASSISASSYNSPLHF	TGTGCCAGTAGTATTTCTGCGAGCTCCTATAATTCACCCCTCCACTTT
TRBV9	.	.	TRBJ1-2	CASSVRQDAKGYGYTF	TGTGCCAGCAGCGTCCGACAGGATGCAAAGGGCTATGGCTACACCTTC
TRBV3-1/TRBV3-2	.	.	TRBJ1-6	CASSQDSARGSPLHF	TGTGCCAGCAGCCAAGATAGTGCTCGAGGGTCACCCCTCCACTTT
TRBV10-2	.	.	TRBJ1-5	CASSGQSNQPQHF	TGCGCCAGCAGTGGTCAGAGCAATCAGCCCCAGCATTTT
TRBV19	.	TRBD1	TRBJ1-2	CASSITGTGRFNYGYTF	TGTGCCAGTAGTATAACCGGGACAGGGAGATTCAACTATGGCTACACCTTC
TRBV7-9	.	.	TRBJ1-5	CASSDQGNQPQHF	TGTGCCAGCAGCGATCAGGGTAATCAGCCCCAGCATTTT
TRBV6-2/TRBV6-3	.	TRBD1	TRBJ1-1	CASSGTGGSEAFF	TGTGCCAGCAGTGGCACAGGGGGCTCTGAAGCTTTCTTT
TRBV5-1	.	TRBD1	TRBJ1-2	CASSYGAGGESGYGYTF	TGCGCCAGCAGCTATGGGGCAGGGGGCGAAAGCGGTTATGGCTACACCTTC
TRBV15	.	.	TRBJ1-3	CATSRGPGEGNTIYF	TGTGCCACCAGCAGAGGCCCCGGGGAAGGAAACACCATATATTTT
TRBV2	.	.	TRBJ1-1	CASSELLGGPEAFF	TGTGCCAGCAGTGAACTTTTGGGAGGGCCTGAAGCTTTCTTT
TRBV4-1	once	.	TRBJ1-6	CASSPRERDTGTLHF	TGCGCCAGCAGCCCAAGAGAAAGGGACACCGGGACCCTCCACTTT
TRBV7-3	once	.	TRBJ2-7	CASSWANLWYEQYF	TGTGCCAGCAGCTGGGCGAACTTATGGTACGAGCAGTACTTC
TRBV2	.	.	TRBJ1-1	CASSTGETEAFF	TGTGCCAGCAGCACGGGGGAGACTGAAGCTTTCTTT
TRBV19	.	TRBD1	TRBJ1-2	CASSSAGQKKRGYTF	TGTGCCAGTAGTTCGGCGGGACAGAAAAAAAGGGGCTACACCTTC
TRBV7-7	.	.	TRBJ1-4	CASSLTGNEKLFF	TGTGCCAGCAGCTTAACAGGGAATGAAAAACTGTTTTTT
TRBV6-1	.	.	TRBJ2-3	CASSETLAVMPDTQYF	TGTGCCAGCAGTGAGACTTTAGCGGTTATGCCAGATACGCAGTATTTT
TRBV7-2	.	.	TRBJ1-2	CASSLHRAYGYTF	TGTGCCAGCAGCTTACACAGGGCCTATGGCTACACCTTC
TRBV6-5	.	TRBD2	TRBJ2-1	CASRGSGTSDYEQFF	TGTGCCAGCCGGGGTTCCGGGACTAGCGATTACGAGCAGTTCTTC
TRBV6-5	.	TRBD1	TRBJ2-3	CASSEGTGGSDTQYF	TGTGCCAGCAGCGAGGGGACAGGGGGCTCAGATACGCAGTATTTT
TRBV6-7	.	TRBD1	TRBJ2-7	CASSLTGFRFEQYF	TGTGCCAGCAGCTTGACAGGGTTTAGGTTCGAGCAGTACTTC
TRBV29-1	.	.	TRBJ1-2	CSVFTGYGYTF	TGCAGCGTTTTTACCGGCTATGGCTACACCTTC
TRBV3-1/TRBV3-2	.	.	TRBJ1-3	CASSQSTVGNTIYF	TGTGCCAGCAGCCAAAGCACCGTCGGAAACACCATATATTTT
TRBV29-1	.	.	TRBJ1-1	CSVVGANTEAFF	TGCAGCGTTGTAGGGGCAAACACTGAAGCTTTCTTT
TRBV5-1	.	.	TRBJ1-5	CASSLQGDSNQPQHF	TGCGCCAGCAGCTTACAGGGTGATAGCAATCAGCCCCAGCATTTT
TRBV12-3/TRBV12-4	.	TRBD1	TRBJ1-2	CASSEGQGYGYTF	TGTGCCAGCAGTGAGGGACAGGGCTATGGCTACACCTTC
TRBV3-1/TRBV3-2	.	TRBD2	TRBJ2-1	CASSQVGLALEQFF	TGTGCCAGCAGCCAAGTAGGACTAGCCCTTGAGCAGTTCTTC
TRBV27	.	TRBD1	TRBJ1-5	CASSAQFGQGDGRPQHF	TGTGCCAGCAGTGCCCAATTTGGACAGGGCGACGGGCGGCCCCAGCATTTT
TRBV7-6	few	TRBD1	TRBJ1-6	CASSLDRDRVLTLHF	TGTGCCAGCAGCTTAGACCGGGACAGGGTGCTTACCCTCCACTTT
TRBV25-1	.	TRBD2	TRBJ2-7	CASSRRGFYEQYF	TGTGCCAGCAGTAGGCGGGGGTTCTACGAGCAGTACTTC
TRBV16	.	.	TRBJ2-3	CASSPADTQYF	TGTGCCAGCAGCCCCGCGGATACGCAGTATTTT
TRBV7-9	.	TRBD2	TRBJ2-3	CASSSAWTSGGITDTQYF	TGTGCCAGCAGCTCCGCATGGACTAGCGGGGGGATCACAGATACGCAGTATTTT
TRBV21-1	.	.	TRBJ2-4	CASRLGQGASKNIQYF	TGTGCCAGCAGATTGGGACAGGGGGCATCCAAAAACATTCAGTACTTC
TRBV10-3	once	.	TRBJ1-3	CAIAGSSGNTIYF	TGTGCCATCGCTGGGAGCTCTGGAAACACCATATATTTT
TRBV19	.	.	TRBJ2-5	CAFVTGQETQYF	TGTGCCTTCGTGACAGGCCAAGAGACCCAGTACTTC
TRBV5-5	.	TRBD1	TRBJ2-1	CASSLRGPNTNEQFF	TGTGCCAGCAGCTTGAGGGGGCCTAACACAAATGAGCAGTTCTTC
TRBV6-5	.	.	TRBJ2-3	CASSPGEDTQYF	TGTGCCAGCTCACCAGGGGAGGATACGCAGTATTTT
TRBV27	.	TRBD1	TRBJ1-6	CASGQESYNSPLHF	TGTGCCAGCGGACAGGAATCCTATAATTCACCCCTCCACTTT
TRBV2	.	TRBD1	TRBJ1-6	CASSEGDREGSPLHF	TGTGCCAGCAGTGAAGGCGACAGGGAAGGATCACCCCTCCACTTT